This T cell receptor beta chain was captured by sequencing in a study of blood T cell repertoires in COVID-19. Generated by immunoSEQ multiplex PCR, the TCRdb table keeps only in-frame clones and is missing some. This table holds roughly 500,000 clones, less than 90% found once. Clinical history as reported by participants underpinned cohort assignment. V was clipped by 5 bases and J by 4 bases; unmatched bases: 7. The CDR3 loop spans 14 amino acids. The germline V gene has CDR1 MNHEY and CDR2 SMNVEV (reference sequence). Specimen: PBMCs or T cells enriched from blood (not recorded which). The chain is built from TRBV27 and TRBJ1-2; TRBD1 matches 7 bases. This receptor was taken from a woman aged 55-69 years who had recovered from COVID-19. The CDR3 bases are TGTGCCAGCAGTAGACGACAGGGTCCCTATGGCTACACCTTC. This translates into CASSRRQGPYGYTF.